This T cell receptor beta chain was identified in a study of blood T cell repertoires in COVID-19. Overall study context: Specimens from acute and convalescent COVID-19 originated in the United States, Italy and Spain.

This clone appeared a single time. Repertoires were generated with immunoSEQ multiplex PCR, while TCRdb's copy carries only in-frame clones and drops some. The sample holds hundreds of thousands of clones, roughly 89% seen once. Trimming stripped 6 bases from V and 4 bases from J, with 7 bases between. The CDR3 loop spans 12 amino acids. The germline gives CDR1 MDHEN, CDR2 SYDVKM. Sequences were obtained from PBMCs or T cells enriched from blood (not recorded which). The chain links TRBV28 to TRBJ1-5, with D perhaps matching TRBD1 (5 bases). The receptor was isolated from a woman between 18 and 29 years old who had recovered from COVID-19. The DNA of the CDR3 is TGTGCCAGCAGGGGGCGAAATCAGCCCCAGCATTTT. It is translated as CASRGRNQPQHF. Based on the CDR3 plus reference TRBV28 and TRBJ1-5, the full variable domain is DVKVTQSSRYLVKRTGEKVFLECVQDMDHENMFWYRQDPGLGLRLIYFSYDVKMKEKGDIPEGYSVSREKKERFSLILESASTNQTSMYLCASRGRNQPQHFGDGTRLSIL.